This section outlines one T cell receptor beta chain sequence together with its context. Antigen specificity is unknown. These data belong to a study of early stage breast cancer tumors. Study conclusions and caveats: Blood repertoires resembled normal breast more than tumor. Tumors had approximately 2.7-fold higher T cell density and higher clonality than adjacent normal breast tissue. Functional markers like CD4, CD8 and FOXP3 were missed in bulk sequencing.

Each sample had two DNA replicates, 0.5 ug blood or around 1.6 ug tissue. TCRdb's copy holds only in-frame clones and misses some; the assay was immunoSEQ multiplex PCR. The top ten clones hold roughly 10% of a sample with some 30,000 clones, 84% of them seen once. The sequenced sample was blood. The TCR comes from a person aged 45 to 59 with breast cancer.

CDR3 DNA sequence: TGTGCCAGCAGTGAATTGTCGGGGTACGGTGACTCCTACGAGCAGTACTTC. Encoded protein: CASSELSGYGDSYEQYF. V is TRBV25-1 and J is TRBJ2-7, with TRBD2 as a possible D gene (5 bases). CDR1 is MGHDK, CDR2 SYGVNS, per germline. Trimming cost V 1 base and J 0 bases, with 16 bases left between them. There are 17 residues in the CDR3.